These 23 T cell receptor beta chains originate from one sample sequenced in a study of beta chain features in type 1 diabetes (dated by TCRdb to the late 2010s). The library was built by means of the immunoSEQ multiplex PCR assay. The entire isolated RNA was reverse transcribed using the High Capacity cDNA Reverse Transcription Kit, and thus expressed TCRB transcripts were sequenced. TCRdb limited this immuneACCESS table to in-frame rearrangements with V and J called. A share of clones is missing; checked studies link under half to unresolved V genes, and the rest is unexplained. The sample table holds roughly 170,000 clones, of which less than 15% were seen once. 0.62% of the sample comes from the top ten. Source material: central memory CD4+ T cells from blood. The origin of the receptors is a young woman in good health.

This rearrangement joins TRBV18 to TRBJ1-2; 7 nucleotides match TRBD1. The CDR3 loop spans 15 amino acids. Germline values: CDR1 KGHSH, CDR2 LQKENI. V lost 2 bases and J lost 3; bases outside the gene matches: 6. CDR3 sequence: CASSPGGGADYGYTF. The CDR3 nucleotides are TGTGCCAGCTCACCAGGAGGGGGCGCCGACTATGGCTACACCTTC.

Concerning this clone itself: Other DNA sequences in the sample encode the same CDR3. The V gene is TRBV6-5, the J gene TRBJ1-5; TRBD1 aligns across 7 bases. V lost 6 bases, J lost 4 bases, and 3 bases stayed unmatched. The CDR3 runs 13 residues. Germline-derived CDR1 and CDR2 are MNHEY and SVGAGI. As DNA, the CDR3 is TGTGCCAGCAGGGGGACAGAAAATCAGCCCCAGCATTTT. Translating it yields CASRGTENQPQHF.

The gene calls are TRBV5-1 and TRBJ2-1; the D is unclear. CDR1 is SGHRS and CDR2 is YFSETQ in the germline V gene. This CDR3 has 12 residues. V lost 0 bases and J lost 7, with 5 bases in between. The CDR3 DNA follows: TGCGCCAGCAGCTTGGACAGAAATGAGCAGTTCTTC. It yields the protein CASSLDRNEQFF.

This clone was seen more than once but under ten times. V usage is TRBV2 and J usage is TRBJ2-5, with 10 nucleotides matching TRBD2. Germline loops: CDR1 SNHLY, CDR2 FYNNEI. There are 16 residues in the CDR3. V was pared by 7 bases and J by 4 bases, with 12 bases of the junction left unmatched. The CDR3 DNA reads as TGTGCCAGCACGAGGCTAGCGGGAGCCACCTCAGAGACCCAGTACTTC. Residues: CASTRLAGATSETQYF. The entire variable domain, with the rest obtained from reference TRBV2 and TRBJ2-5, is as follows: EPEVTQTPSHQVTQMGQEVILRCVPISNHLYFYWYRQILGQKVEFLVSFYNNEISEKSEIFDDQFSVERPDGSNFTLKIRSTKLEDSAMYFCASTRLAGATSETQYFGPGTRLLVL.

This clone has more than one count but fewer than ten. The chain couples TRBV11-2 to TRBJ1-1; D is unclear. The germline CDR1 and CDR2 sequences are SGHAT and FQNNGV. The CDR3 spans 13 residues. V gave up 4 bases and J gave up 0 bases, with 6 bases separating them. CDR3 DNA sequence: TGTGCCAGCAGCTCAACATTGAACACTGAAGCTTTCTTT. Residues: CASSSTLNTEAFF.

The V and J genes are TRBV21-1 and TRBJ1-2; TRBD1 reflects the table's D call only, with no check against the DNA. TRBV21-1 constitutes a pseudogene. The CDR3 is made up of 17 amino acids. CDR3 sequence reads: CASSKRGPDRASWGYTF. As DNA, the CDR3 is TGTGCCAGCAGCAAAAGGGGACCGGACAGGGCCTCATGGGGCTACACCTTC.

In this sample, this clone turned up many times. The V call is TRBV18, the J call TRBJ1-2; tentatively, D is TRBD1 (5 bases). The germline gives CDR1 KGHSH, CDR2 LQKENI. Trimming took 0 bases from V and 8 from J, leaving 10 bases between them. The CDR3 has 13 residues. CDR3 in DNA: TGTGCCAGCTCACCACCGGGGCTTGGGGGCTACACCTTC. Translated: CASSPPGLGGYTF.

The table lists this clone with a few counts. The chain carries TRBV29-1 and TRBJ2-4; D may be TRBD2 (5 bases). Trimming shortened V by 8 bases and J by 0 bases, and 11 bases separated the two germline ends. The CDR3 consists of 13 residues. Germline CDR1 reads SQVTM; CDR2 reads ANQGSEA. The CDR3 DNA sequence: TGCAGCTGTGGGGAGTCAGCCAAAAACATTCAGTACTTC. Protein: CSCGESAKNIQYF.

The chain joins TRBV6-5 to TRBJ2-3, with 10 nucleotides matching TRBD2. This CDR3 contains 16 residues. Germline trimming cut 4 bases from V and 8 bases from J; bases unmatched to any gene: 12. Germline CDR1 MNHEY, CDR2 SVGAGI. For the CDR3, the DNA is TGTGCCAGCAGTTCCTTAGCGGGAGGAAGGTCGCTTACGCAGTATTTT. Its translation is CASSSLAGGRSLTQYF.

The rearrangement uses TRBV7-9 and TRBJ1-2, with D possibly being TRBD1 (6 bases). The germline CDR1 and CDR2 sequences are SEHNR and FQNEAQ (reference sequence). CDR3 size: 15 residues. Trimming removed 6 bases from V and 0 bases from J, with 14 bases in between. The CDR3 nucleotides read TGTGCCAGCAGTCGACGGACAGAAGCTAACTATGGCTACACCTTC. This sequence encodes CASSRRTEANYGYTF.

There are a few counts of this clone. The chain uses TRBV7-2 and TRBJ2-1, with 7 nucleotides matching TRBD2. The CDR3 is 15 residues long. Germline CDR1 and CDR2: SGHTA and FQGNSA. V lost 0 bases to trimming and J lost 7 bases; unmatched junction nucleotides: 6. CDR3 in amino acids: CASSLAGGPWNEQFF. DNA for the CDR3: TGTGCCAGCAGCTTAGCGGGAGGGCCGTGGAATGAGCAGTTCTTC.

This clone was counted only a few times. The genes are TRBV5-1 and TRBJ2-2, with 7 bases that match TRBD2. The germline V gene has CDR1 SGHRS and CDR2 YFSETQ. This CDR3 is built from 15 residues. After removal of 1 base from V and 6 bases from J, the junction contained 6 bases not matched to a gene. CDR3 region: CASSLSQGGPGELFF. In DNA, the CDR3 is TGCGCCAGCAGCTTGTCGCAGGGAGGGCCCGGGGAGCTGTTTTTT.

This clone was found a few times. Here the CDR3 DNA reads TGTGCCAGTAGTAGGGGACCGGGACAGCGTAAAGAGACCCAGTACTTC. It is translated as CASSRGPGQRKETQYF. The V and J genes are TRBV19 and TRBJ2-5; the match to TRBD1 covers 7 bases. This CDR3 spans 16 amino acids. Germline CDR1 and CDR2: LNHDA and SQIVND (reference sequence). Trimming removed 4 bases from V and 3 bases from J; junction bases left unmatched: 11.

This clone was seen many times. The chain employs TRBV19 and TRBJ2-6, with no clear D. Trimming shortened V by 8 bases and J by 4 bases, and 18 bases separated the two germline ends. The CDR3 totals 16 residues. The V gene's germline CDR1 is LNHDA and CDR2 SQIVND (reference sequence). This CDR3 is CASVPDPGSGANVLTF. DNA for the CDR3: TGTGCCAGTGTCCCAGATCCTGGTTCGGGGGCCAACGTCCTGACTTTC.

This clone was seen a handful of times. This sample also contains other DNA sequences that code for the same CDR3. The V gene is TRBV5-6, the J gene TRBJ1-5; D remains ambiguous. In germline, CDR1 is SGHDT, CDR2 YYEEEE. Trimming shortened V by 0 bases and J by 1 base, and 5 bases separated the two germline ends. This CDR3 region has 14 residues. The CDR3 loop is CASSLVRSNQPQHF. The CDR3 DNA reads as TGTGCCAGCAGCTTGGTGCGGAGCAATCAGCCCCAGCATTTT.

This sequence joins TRBV5-1 and TRBJ2-1, with 8 bases identical to TRBD2. Germline trimming cut 4 bases from V and 1 base from J; bases unmatched to any gene: 7. CDR1 and CDR2 from the germline V gene are SGHRS and YFSETQ. The CDR3 is made up of 16 amino acids. The CDR3 DNA follows: TGCGCCAGCAGCCAAACTAGCGGCGGATCCTACAATGAGCAGTTCTTC. This sequence encodes CASSQTSGGSYNEQFF.

The chain employs TRBV7-9 and TRBJ2-2; 7 bases align to TRBD2. Germline values: CDR1 SEHNR, CDR2 FQNEAQ (reference sequence). V lost 6 bases and J lost 5; bases outside the gene matches: 12. The CDR3 has 16 residues. The DNA for the CDR3 is TGTGCCAGCAGTCCACCGGGCGGGAGATTTACCGGGGAGCTGTTTTTT. Residues: CASSPPGGRFTGELFF.

This clone was seen only a few times. This chain links TRBV23-1 with TRBJ1-4; 10 bases are a match to TRBD1. TRBV23-1 is filed as an ORF, its function uncertain. Losses at the gene ends were 5 bases for V and 8 bases for J; bases not matched to a gene: 5. CDR3 size: 14 residues. The CDR3 DNA sequence: TGCGCCAGCAGTATTGACAGGGGGCAAGAAAAACTGTTTTTT. Its protein product is CASSIDRGQEKLFF.

This clone appeared a few times. The chain couples TRBV7-3 to TRBJ1-2; 7 nucleotides align to TRBD1. This CDR3 has 15 residues. In germline, CDR1 is SGHTA, CDR2 FQGTGA. The V segment lost 5 bases and the J segment 4 bases; nucleotides outside the gene matches: 10. For the CDR3, the DNA is TGTGCCAGCAGCGCGTTTGACAGGGAGGTCTATGGCTACACCTTC. Translated: CASSAFDREVYGYTF. Together with reference TRBV7-3 and TRBJ1-2, the CDR3 gives the full variable domain: GAGVSQTPSNKVTEKGKYVELRCDPISGHTALYWYRQSLGQGPEFLIYFQGTGAADDSGLPNDRFFAVRPEGSVSTLKIQRTERGDSAVYLCASSAFDREVYGYTFGSGTRLTVV.

Details on this clone: Other DNA sequences from this sample encode an identical CDR3 as well. The CDR3: CAWSGQNTEAFF. CDR3 nucleotide sequence: TGTGCCTGGAGTGGACAGAACACTGAAGCTTTCTTT. The V call is TRBV30, the J call TRBJ1-1; D unresolved. V lost 1 base, J lost 1 base, and 4 bases lay in between. CDR3 size: 12 residues. Germline assignment: CDR1 GTSNPN and CDR2 SVGIG (reference sequence).

This clone was counted only a few times. The genes are TRBV6-5 and TRBJ2-3; 9 nucleotides align to TRBD1. Per the germline V gene, CDR1 is MNHEY and CDR2 is SVGAGI. V lost 6 bases and J lost 6; bases outside the gene matches: 10. The CDR3 is made up of 15 amino acids. The CDR3, as DNA: TGTGCCAGCAGACCCGGGACAGGGACCGGCGATACGCAGTATTTT. It codes for CASRPGTGTGDTQYF.

As concerns this clone: A read error is possible here, since a much larger clone lies one base away. The rearrangement joins TRBV7-9 to TRBJ1-2; TRBD1 is a possible D gene (6 bases). Trimming took 5 bases from V and 2 from J, leaving 9 bases between them. The CDR3 loop spans 13 amino acids. Per germline, CDR1 SEHNR and CDR2 FQNEAQ (reference sequence). The CDR3 sequence: CASSRDRNYGYTF. DNA for the CDR3: TGTGCCAGCAGCCGCGACAGGAACTATGGCTACACCTTC.

This clone has more than one count but fewer than ten. The V gene is TRBV7-2, the J gene TRBJ2-4, with TRBD1 matching 9 bases. With 3 bases clipped from V and 3 bases from J, the junction kept 6 bases outside the gene matches. The CDR3 contains 16 residues. CDR1 is SGHTA and CDR2 is FQGNSA in the germline V gene. CDR3 region: CASSLTGGFGKNIQYF. The CDR3 coding sequence is TGTGCCAGCAGCTTGACAGGGGGATTTGGCAAAAACATTCAGTACTTC.